This T cell receptor beta chain originates from a study of shared clonotypes between healthy human individuals. The V end was cut by 8 bases, the J end by 0 bases, with 5 bases between. This CDR3 contains 11 residues. Germline lookup yields CDR1 MDHEN and CDR2 SYDVKM. General observations from the study: Genetic and exposure-history diversity was limited by the few donors.

The genomic DNA of each subset was split evenly across several immunoSEQ plates. Ten immunoSEQ deep assay plates were used by the authors to sequence unsorted PBMC DNA. TCRdb's copy holds only in-frame clones and misses some; the assay was immunoSEQ multiplex PCR. Of around 500,000 clones listed, approximately 78% are singletons. This clone showed up just a few times. Antigen: not known. The sequenced sample consisted of PBMCs. The chain uses TRBV28 and TRBJ2-7; D is undetermined. The receptor was derived from a middle-aged woman in good health. Some clones in this sample may be carry-over from other donors' samples. DNA of the CDR3: TGTGCCAGCGGCAGCTCCTACGAGCAGTACTTC. Translation gives CASGSSYEQYF.